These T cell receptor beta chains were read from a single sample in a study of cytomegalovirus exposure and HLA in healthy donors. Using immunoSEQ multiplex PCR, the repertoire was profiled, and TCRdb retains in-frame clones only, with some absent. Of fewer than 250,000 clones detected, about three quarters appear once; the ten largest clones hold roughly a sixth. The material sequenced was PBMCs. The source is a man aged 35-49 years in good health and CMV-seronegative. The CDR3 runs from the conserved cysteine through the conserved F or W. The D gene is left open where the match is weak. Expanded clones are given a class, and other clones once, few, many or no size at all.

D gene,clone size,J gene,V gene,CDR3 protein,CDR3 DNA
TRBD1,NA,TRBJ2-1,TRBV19,CASKTAGTDHYNEQFF,TGTGCCAGTAAAACCGCCGGGACAGACCATTACAATGAGCAGTTCTTC
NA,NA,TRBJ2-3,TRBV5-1,CASSLAAVTDTQYF,TGCGCCAGCAGCTTAGCGGCAGTCACAGATACGCAGTATTTT
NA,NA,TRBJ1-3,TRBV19,CASSYTSGNTIYF,TGTGCCAGTAGTTACACATCTGGAAACACCATATATTTT
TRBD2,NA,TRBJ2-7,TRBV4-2,CASSPIGGLAASYEQYF,TGTGCCAGCAGCCCTATCGGTGGACTAGCGGCATCCTACGAGCAGTACTTC
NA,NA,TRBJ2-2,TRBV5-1,CASSLSGSSPGELFF,TGCGCCAGCAGCTTATCCGGGAGTAGCCCCGGGGAGCTGTTTTTT
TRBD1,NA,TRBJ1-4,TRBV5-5,CASSFSGTATNEKLFF,TGTGCCAGCAGCTTTTCCGGGACAGCAACTAATGAAAAACTGTTTTTT
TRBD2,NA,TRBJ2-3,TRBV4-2,CASSHLRGADTQYF,TGTGCCAGCAGCCACTTGCGGGGGGCAGATACGCAGTATTTT
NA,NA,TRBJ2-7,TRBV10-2,CASSTGYEQYF,TGCGCCAGCAGTACAGGGTACGAGCAGTACTTC
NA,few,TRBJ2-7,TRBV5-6,CASSPRRGIYEQYF,TGTGCCAGCAGCCCCAGAAGGGGGATTTACGAGCAGTACTTC
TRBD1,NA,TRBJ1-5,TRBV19,CASSIGPGQGNQPQHF,TGTGCCAGTAGTATAGGACCGGGACAGGGAAATCAGCCCCAGCATTTT
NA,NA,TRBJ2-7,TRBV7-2,CASSEKYEQYF,TGTGCCAGCAGCGAGAAGTACGAGCAGTACTTC
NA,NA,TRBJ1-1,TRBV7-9,CASSLVSVNTEAFF,TGTGCCAGCAGCTTAGTTTCCGTGAACACTGAAGCTTTCTTT
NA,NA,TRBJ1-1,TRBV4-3,CASSEHQNTEAFF,TGCGCCAGCAGTGAACACCAGAACACTGAAGCTTTCTTT
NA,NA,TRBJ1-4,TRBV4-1,CASSQAGATNEKLFF,TGCGCCAGCAGCCAAGCCGGAGCAACTAATGAAAAACTGTTTTTT
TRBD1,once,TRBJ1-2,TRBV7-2,CASSHYGRGRVYYGYTF,TGTGCCAGCAGTCATTATGGTAGGGGGCGCGTTTACTATGGCTACACCTTC
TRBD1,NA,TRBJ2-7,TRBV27,CASNRQGSYEQYF,TGTGCCAGCAACCGACAGGGGTCCTACGAGCAGTACTTC
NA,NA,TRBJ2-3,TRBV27,CASTSGLGSTDTQYF,TGTGCCAGCACCTCAGGTCTCGGAAGCACAGATACGCAGTATTTT
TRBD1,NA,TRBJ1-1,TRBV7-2,CASSLGQGALTEAFF,TGTGCCAGCAGCTTGGGACAGGGGGCGCTTACTGAAGCTTTCTTT
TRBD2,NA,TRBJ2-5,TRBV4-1,CASSRGLQETQYF,TGCGCCAGCAGTCGGGGACTACAAGAGACCCAGTACTTC
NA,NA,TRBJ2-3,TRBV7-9,CSSRRTGTDTQYF,TGTTCCAGCAGGCGAACGGGAACAGATACGCAGTATTTT